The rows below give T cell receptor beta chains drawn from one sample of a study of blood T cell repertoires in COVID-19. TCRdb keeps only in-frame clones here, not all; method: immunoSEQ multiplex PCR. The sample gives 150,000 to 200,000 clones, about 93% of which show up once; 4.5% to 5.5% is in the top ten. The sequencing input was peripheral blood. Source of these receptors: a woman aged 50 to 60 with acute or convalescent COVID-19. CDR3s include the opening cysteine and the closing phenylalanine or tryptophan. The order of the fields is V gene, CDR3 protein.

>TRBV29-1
CTVQGPGELFF
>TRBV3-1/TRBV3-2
CASSRDSRRETQYF
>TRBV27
CASSTSGHLNEKLFF
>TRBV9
CASSVSLAGGSTDTQYF
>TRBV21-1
CALGQTNQPQHF
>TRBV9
CASSVAAGLVNEQYF
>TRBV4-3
CASSQDGDRANEQFF
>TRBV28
CASRQGGYEKLFF
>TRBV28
CASSAQTGADYEQYF
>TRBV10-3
CAISGAEGQGATEAFF
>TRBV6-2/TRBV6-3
CASSYERTDTQYF
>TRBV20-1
CSASLGLAGVGPDTQYF
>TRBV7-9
CASSSDSGRALGEQFF
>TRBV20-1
CSASSGHEQYF
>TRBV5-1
CASSFLDSTDTQYF
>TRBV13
CASSPDRHMNTEAFF
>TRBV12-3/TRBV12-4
CASTLAGVYEQFF
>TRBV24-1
CATAYGQTTDTQYF
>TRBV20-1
CSALGPYGYTF
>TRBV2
CASTFLGASGTYEQYF
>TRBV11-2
CASRPAPIREPYGYTF
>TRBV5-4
CASETGREGGNEQFF
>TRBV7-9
CASSFWGRGTEAFF
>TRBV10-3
CAISEVRGTEASYEQYF